The rows below give T cell receptor beta chains drawn from one sample of a study of response to subunit inactivated influenza vaccine. TCRdb fed the RT-PCR reads into MiXCR, producing one record per CDR3 protein. Among 170,000 or so distinct CDR3 sequences listed, 9.5% to 12% were seen once. This specimen was CD8+ T cells sorted from PBMCs, taken 23 months after vaccination. These receptors originate from a man between 50 and 70 years old who received an inactivated influenza vaccine. Each CDR3 is given with its conserved first and last residue. D genes are given only for firm matches. Clone size, where shown, is once, few, many, or a class for clones that have expanded.

j_call,clone_size,d_call,v_call,cdr3_aa,cdr3_nt
TRBJ1-5,-,-,TRBV27,CASSFGRNQPQHF,TGTGCCAGCAGTTTTGGTAGAAATCAGCCCCAGCATTTT
TRBJ1-2,-,-,TRBV5-6,CASSPGPVQYGYTF,TGTGCCAGCAGCCCGGGGCCGGTACAATATGGCTACACCTTC
TRBJ2-5,-,-,TRBV27,CASSPTFFETQYF,TGTGCCAGCAGTCCTACCTTCTTTGAGACCCAGTACTTC
TRBJ2-1,-,TRBD2,TRBV4-1,CASIAAGGSYNEQFF,TGCGCCAGCATCGCAGCGGGGGGATCCTACAATGAGCAGTTCTTC
TRBJ1-6,few,-,TRBV6-2/TRBV6-3,CASNYRDNSPLHF,TGTGCCAGCAATTATCGGGACAATTCACCCCTCCACTTT
TRBJ2-3,few,-,TRBV6-5,CASSYQKGSTDTQYF,TGTGCCAGCAGTTACCAGAAGGGTAGCACAGATACGCAGTATTTT
TRBJ2-7,many,TRBD2,TRBV7-9,CASSSTRTSGSSYEQYF,TGTGCCAGCAGCTCAACCCGGACTAGCGGGTCGTCCTACGAGCAGTACTTC
TRBJ2-2,many,TRBD1,TRBV6-1,CASSAGTASTGELFF,TGTGCCAGCAGCGCCGGGACAGCTTCCACCGGGGAGCTGTTTTTT
TRBJ2-5,-,TRBD1,TRBV27,CASRAWTGARETQYF,TGTGCCAGCAGAGCTTGGACAGGGGCTAGGGAGACCCAGTACTTC
TRBJ1-2,-,TRBD1,TRBV4-2,CASSQGQGAVLLYGYTF,TGTGCCAGCAGCCAAGGTCAGGGGGCGGTTTTACTATATGGCTACACCTTC
TRBJ1-2,-,-,TRBV20-1,CSGGLYGYTF,TGCAGTGGCGGGCTCTATGGCTACACCTTC
TRBJ2-7,-,-,TRBV6-1,CASSGIYSYEQYF,TGTGCCAGCAGTGGTATCTACTCCTACGAGCAGTACTTC
TRBJ2-7,-,-,TRBV7-2,CASSQSGPSYEQYF,TGTGCCAGCAGTCAAAGCGGGCCTTCCTACGAGCAGTACTTC
TRBJ2-7,few,-,TRBV5-1,CASKVTGAYEQYF,TGCGCCAGCAAGGTGACGGGGGCCTACGAGCAGTACTTC
TRBJ1-3,-,-,TRBV29-1,CSVRTAGNTIYF,TGCAGCGTTCGCACAGCTGGAAACACCATATATTTT
TRBJ2-7,few,-,TRBV5-1,CASRSGGQGTAFYEQYF,TGCGCCAGCAGAAGCGGGGGACAGGGTACCGCTTTCTACGAGCAGTACTTC
TRBJ2-1,many,TRBD2,TRBV29-1,CSVLGLAGVLNEQFF,TGCAGCGTTTTAGGACTAGCGGGAGTTTTGAATGAGCAGTTCTTC
TRBJ2-3,many,TRBD2,TRBV11-3,CASSLSTPASGVTDTQYF,TGTGCCAGCAGCTTAAGCACCCCCGCTAGCGGGGTCACAGATACGCAGTATTTT
TRBJ2-1,-,-,TRBV7-9,CASSLGQRIYNEQFF,TGTGCCAGCAGCCTCGGGCAGAGAATTTACAATGAGCAGTTCTTC
TRBJ2-5,many,TRBD2,TRBV4-1,CASSQASSLAVPQETQYF,TGCGCCAGCAGCCAAGCTTCGTCCCTAGCGGTACCCCAAGAGACCCAGTACTTC
TRBJ2-1,-,TRBD2,TRBV4-3,CASSQGAGGSSYNEQFF,TGCGCCAGCAGCCAAGGGGCGGGAGGGAGCTCCTACAATGAGCAGTTCTTC
TRBJ2-3,-,TRBD2,TRBV7-6,CASSLAAGGTDTQYF,TGTGCCAGCAGCTTAGCAGCGGGAGGCACAGATACGCAGTATTTT
TRBJ2-1,few,-,TRBV30,CAWDTGHGYNEQFF,TGTGCCTGGGATACGGGACACGGTTACAATGAGCAGTTCTTC
TRBJ2-2,many,TRBD2,TRBV20-1,CSANDRDYLNTGELFF,TGCAGTGCTAACGACCGGGACTACCTGAACACCGGGGAGCTGTTTTTT
TRBJ2-2,few,-,TRBV24-1,CATSDFDRTVNTGELFF,TGTGCCACCAGTGATTTTGACCGGACAGTGAACACCGGGGAGCTGTTTTTT
TRBJ1-2,few,-,TRBV12-3/TRBV12-4,CASRPQDSPNYGYTF,TGTGCCAGCAGACCGCAGGACAGCCCAAACTATGGCTACACCTTC
TRBJ2-1,many,TRBD1,TRBV5-6,CASSRTGFNEQFF,TGTGCCAGCAGCAGGACAGGGTTCAATGAGCAGTTCTTC
TRBJ1-2,-,-,TRBV20-1,CSARLGLPGGYTF,TGCAGTGCTAGGTTAGGGCTCCCCGGGGGCTACACCTTC
TRBJ2-5,few,TRBD1,TRBV14,CASSLLTGEETQYF,TGTGCCAGCAGCCTGTTGACAGGGGAAGAGACCCAGTACTTC
TRBJ2-1,-,-,TRBV20-1,CSVPAPEEQFF,TGCAGTGTCCCCGCACCAGAAGAGCAGTTCTTC
TRBJ2-2,few,-,TRBV6-1,CASKEWASTGELFF,TGTGCCAGCAAGGAGTGGGCGAGCACCGGGGAGCTGTTTTTT
TRBJ1-3,-,TRBD1,TRBV5-6,CASSFGTGRTIYF,TGTGCCAGCAGCTTCGGGACAGGGAGGACCATATATTTT
TRBJ2-7,-,TRBD2,TRBV20-1,CSALSSGGLPSYEQYF,TGCAGTGCTCTGTCTAGCGGGGGTTTACCTTCCTACGAGCAGTACTTC
TRBJ2-2,-,-,TRBV12-3/TRBV12-4,CASSVGAIQLNTGELFF,TGTGCCAGCAGCGTGGGGGCCATACAGTTGAACACCGGGGAGCTGTTTTTT
TRBJ1-1,-,-,TRBV7-6,CASSLGSGPNTEAFF,TGTGCCAGCAGCTTAGGCTCCGGGCCCAACACTGAAGCTTTCTTT
TRBJ2-1,few,-,TRBV4-3,CASSPDPPGGVYNEQFF,TGCGCCAGCAGCCCAGACCCCCCGGGGGGCGTTTACAATGAGCAGTTCTTC
TRBJ2-3,-,-,TRBV5-1,CASRSRSLWATDTQYF,TGCGCCAGCAGGTCTCGTAGTCTTTGGGCCACAGATACGCAGTATTTT
TRBJ2-4,many,-,TRBV20-1,CSAKKNIQYF,TGCAGTGCTAAGAAAAACATTCAGTACTTC
TRBJ2-3,many,TRBD1,TRBV6-5,CASSNWDSNTDTQYF,TGTGCCAGCAGTAACTGGGACAGTAACACAGATACGCAGTATTTT
TRBJ2-7,many,-,TRBV7-8,CASSLAGGREQYF,TGTGCCAGCAGCTTAGCGGGGGGGCGGGAGCAGTACTTC
TRBJ2-7,few,TRBD1,TRBV28,CASTLGTGLSYEQYF,TGTGCCAGCACCTTAGGGACAGGGCTCTCCTACGAGCAGTACTTC
TRBJ1-2,many,-,TRBV4-1,CASSQEEGNSYGYTF,TGCGCCAGCAGCCAAGAGGAGGGTAATTCGTATGGCTACACCTTC
TRBJ2-3,-,-,TRBV27,CASSPGQRTDTQYF,TGTGCCAGCAGTCCTGGACAGAGAACAGATACGCAGTATTTT
TRBJ2-7,few,-,TRBV4-3,CASSQEIRSSYEQYF,TGCGCCAGCAGCCAAGAAATCCGGAGCTCCTACGAGCAGTACTTC
TRBJ1-1,-,TRBD1,TRBV5-6,CASHWTGQAEAFF,TGTGCCAGCCACTGGACAGGGCAGGCTGAAGCTTTCTTT
TRBJ2-2,-,-,TRBV6-2/TRBV6-3,CASRWGTGELFF,TGTGCCAGCCGATGGGGGACCGGGGAGCTGTTTTTT
TRBJ2-5,many,-,TRBV28,CASSLSIVGAGETQYF,TGTGCCAGCAGTTTATCGATTGTGGGAGCAGGAGAGACCCAGTACTTC
TRBJ2-5,-,-,TRBV12-3/TRBV12-4,CASSRLGETQYF,TGTGCCAGCAGTCGACTAGGAGAGACCCAGTACTTC
TRBJ2-5,-,TRBD2,TRBV6-4,CASSDSVAGVETQYF,TGTGCCAGCAGTGACTCTGTGGCGGGGGTAGAGACCCAGTACTTC
TRBJ2-1,-,-,TRBV12-3/TRBV12-4,CASSLEGQYSDTHNEQFF,TGTGCCAGCAGTTTAGAAGGGCAGTACTCCGATACTCACAATGAGCAGTTCTTC
TRBJ2-5,-,-,TRBV12-3/TRBV12-4,CASSDQRSEETQYF,TGTGCCAGCAGTGATCAGCGATCTGAGGAGACCCAGTACTTC
TRBJ2-1,-,TRBD2,TRBV27,CASSLWTPGGRREDEQFF,TGTGCCAGCAGTTTATGGACCCCGGGGGGGCGCAGGGAGGATGAGCAGTTCTTC
TRBJ1-1,-,-,TRBV28,CASSLPVNTEAFF,TGTGCCAGCAGTTTACCGGTGAACACTGAAGCTTTCTTT
TRBJ2-2,-,-,TRBV12-3/TRBV12-4,CASSFFSGELFF,TGTGCCAGCAGTTTTTTCTCCGGGGAGCTGTTTTTT
TRBJ1-5,many,-,TRBV6-5,CASSYYSSYQPQHF,TGTGCCAGCAGTTACTATAGCAGTTATCAGCCCCAGCATTTT
TRBJ1-6,many,-,TRBV12-3/TRBV12-4,CASSLGDRLNSPLHF,TGTGCCAGCAGTTTAGGAGACAGACTTAATTCACCCCTCCACTTT
TRBJ2-1,few,-,TRBV27,CASSVVTSSYNEQFF,TGTGCCAGCAGTGTTGTGACTAGCTCCTACAATGAGCAGTTCTTC